This T cell receptor (beta chain) was found in a study of cytomegalovirus exposure and HLA in healthy donors. Study results and limitations: A list of approximately 160 TCR beta chains associated with cytomegalovirus was given.

The CDR3 covers 14 residues. Trimming left V 6 bases short and J 4 bases short, with 10 bases between. Germline loops: CDR1 MNHNS, CDR2 SASEGT. Comments on this clone: No antigen is known for it.

Donors were nominally healthy when sampled, though unrecorded immune exposures were likely. The PCR had 60 Vbeta and 13 Jbeta primers. The assay was immunoSEQ multiplex PCR, and TCRdb's table has in-frame clones only and misses some. This listing includes 150,000 to 200,000 clones. This chain connects TRBV6-1 to TRBJ2-6, with D hard to call. This clonotype was sampled from a young woman in good health and CMV-seropositive. Sequencing was performed on PBMCs. CDR3 in DNA: TGTGCCAGCAGCACAGCCTCCGGGGCCAACGTCCTGACTTTC. Amino acid sequence: CASSTASGANVLTF.